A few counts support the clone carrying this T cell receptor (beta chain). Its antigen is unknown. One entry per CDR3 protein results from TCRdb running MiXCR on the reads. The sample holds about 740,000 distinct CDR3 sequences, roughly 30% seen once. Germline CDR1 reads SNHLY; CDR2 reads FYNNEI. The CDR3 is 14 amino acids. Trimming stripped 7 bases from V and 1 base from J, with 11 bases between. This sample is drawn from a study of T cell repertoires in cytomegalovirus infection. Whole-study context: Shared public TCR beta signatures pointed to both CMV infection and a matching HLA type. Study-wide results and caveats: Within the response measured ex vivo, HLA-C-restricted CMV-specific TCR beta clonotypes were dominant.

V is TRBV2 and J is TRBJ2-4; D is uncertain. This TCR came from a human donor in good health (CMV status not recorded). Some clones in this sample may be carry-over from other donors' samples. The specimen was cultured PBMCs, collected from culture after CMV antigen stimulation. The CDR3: CASKVTSAKNIQYF. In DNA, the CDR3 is TGTGCCAGCAAAGTGACCTCGGCCAAAAACATTCAGTACTTC.